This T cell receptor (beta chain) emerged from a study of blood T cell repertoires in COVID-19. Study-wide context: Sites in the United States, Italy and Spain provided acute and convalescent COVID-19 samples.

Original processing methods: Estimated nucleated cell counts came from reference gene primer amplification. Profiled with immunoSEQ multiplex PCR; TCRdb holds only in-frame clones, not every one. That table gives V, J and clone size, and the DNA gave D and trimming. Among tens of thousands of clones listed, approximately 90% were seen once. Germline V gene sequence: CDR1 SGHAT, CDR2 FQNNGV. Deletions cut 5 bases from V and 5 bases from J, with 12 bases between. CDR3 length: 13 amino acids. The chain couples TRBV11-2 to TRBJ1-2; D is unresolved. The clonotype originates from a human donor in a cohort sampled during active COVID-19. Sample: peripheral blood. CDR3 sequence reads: CASSPSGPYGYTF. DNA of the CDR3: TGTGCCAGCAGCCCCTCCGGTCCGTATGGCTACACCTTC.